This T cell receptor beta chain was sequenced during a study of T cell clonotyping in hematopoietic cell transplantation. Study-wide results and limits: Higher Inverse Simpson Index values in graft donor and pretransplant recipient predicted broader posttransplant TCR diversity. CD4 and CD8 repertoire contributions could not be separated without sorting.

Clones were sequenced by immunoSEQ multiplex PCR, and TCRdb holds only the in-frame ones, with some missing. The table lists about 69,000 clones, 90% to 97% of them singletons. Time point here: recipient sample about 28 days before transplant, after cytoreduction. Samples: about 28 days before transplant, then days 30, 100 and 180 after. About this clone itself: Its antigen is not known.

This TCR was recovered from a woman aged 45-60 years with acute myeloid leukemia. Some clones in this sample may be carry-over from other donors' samples. Sample: peripheral blood mononuclear cells, taken before stem cell transplant.

The CDR3 DNA reads as TGTGCCAGCAGTGAAGGGACAGGGAGCGGCTACACCTTC. Translated, it gives CASSEGTGSGYTF. The chain employs TRBV25-1 and TRBJ1-2; 9 nucleotides agree with TRBD1. CDR1 and CDR2 (germline): MGHDK, SYGVNS. The CDR3 extends over 13 amino acids. Germline trimming cut 2 bases from V and 8 bases from J; bases unmatched to any gene: 3.